This is a list of T cell receptor beta chains from one sample in a study of blood T cell repertoires in COVID-19. The repertoire was sequenced with immunoSEQ multiplex PCR; TCRdb's copy has only in-frame clones and lacks some. This table has 150,000 to 200,000 clones, approximately 85% appearing once. Sequencing was performed on peripheral blood. The source of these receptors is a man in his 60s with active or convalescent COVID-19. CDR3s include the opening cysteine and the closing phenylalanine or tryptophan. D genes are given only for firm matches.

CDR3 length | D gene | J gene | V gene | CDR3 DNA | CDR3 protein
13 | . | TRBJ2-5 | TRBV5-1 | TGCGCCAGCAGCTTGACGTCCGGGGAGACCCAGTACTTC | CASSLTSGETQYF
13 | TRBD1 | TRBJ1-2 | TRBV11-1 | TGTGCCAGCAGCTTACAGGGGGCGAGTGGCTACACCTTC | CASSLQGASGYTF
12 | . | TRBJ1-1 | TRBV7-9 | TGTGCCAGCAGCTTAATACAGAACGAAGCTTTCTTT | CASSLIQNEAFF
15 | TRBD1 | TRBJ2-3 | TRBV5-6 | TGTGCCAGCAGCTTGGATCGAACAGGGGTTGATACGCAGTATTTT | CASSLDRTGVDTQYF
16 | TRBD2 | TRBJ2-1 | TRBV5-1 | TGCGCCAGCAGCTTAAGCGGGGGGGACTTCTACAATGAGCAGTTCTTC | CASSLSGGDFYNEQFF
19 | TRBD2 | TRBJ2-5 | TRBV29-1 | TGCAGCGTTGAAGATCCGACTAGCGGAAGAAAAAATGTCCAAGAGACCCAGTACTTC | CSVEDPTSGRKNVQETQYF
16 | . | TRBJ2-1 | TRBV19 | TGTGCCAGTAGTACTGGGGGACTGCCCCCCTACAATGAGCAGTTCTTC | CASSTGGLPPYNEQFF
13 | . | TRBJ1-4 | TRBV6-5 | TGTGCCAGCAGCGGGGAATGGGATGAAAAACTGTTTTTT | CASSGEWDEKLFF
14 | TRBD1 | TRBJ1-4 | TRBV19 | TGTGCCATCTCCGGGACAGGGCTTAGTGAAAAACTGTTTTTT | CAISGTGLSEKLFF
15 | . | TRBJ1-4 | TRBV10-2 | TGCGCCAGCAGTCGGGAGGGCCAAGAGAGCGGAAAACTGTTTTTT | CASSREGQESGKLFF